Below, 17 T cell receptor beta chains from the same sample are listed, as sequenced in a study of T-cell memory formation after mild COVID-19 (dated by TCRdb to 2020 to 2022). The library relied on 5' RACE. Sequencer: Illumina NovaSeq 6000. The public reads were run again by TCRdb, first through fastp at Q25 and then through MiXCR, and only productive beta chains were kept. Merged by CDR3 protein, the rows form single entries marked with the most common genes and DNA. Within this sample are approximately 430,000 distinct CDR3 sequences, with 20% to 30% of them counted one time only. The ten largest clones add up to over 10% of the sample. Sample: PBMCs or a T cell subset sorted from them (not recorded which). These receptors were collected from an adult woman who had mild COVID-19 (a few samples of this study predate the infection). The sample titles of this study are shuffled in the database, so cell type and time point are left out; the donor was told from shared clones.

This sequence joins TRBV11-2 and TRBJ2-1; 8 bases are a match to TRBD2. With V trimmed by 5 bases and J by 7 bases, 10 bases remained unmatched. In germline, CDR1 is SGHAT, CDR2 FQNNGV. CDR3 length: 15 amino acids. This chain's CDR3 is CASSPIAGTLNEQFF. The CDR3 DNA reads as TGTGCCAGCAGCCCGATAGCGGGAACCTTGAATGAGCAGTTCTTC.

This clonotype showed up just a few times. The chain is built from TRBV3-1 and TRBJ2-3; 10 nucleotides align to TRBD1. With 2 bases clipped from V and 3 bases from J, the junction kept 8 bases outside the gene matches. The CDR3 spans 17 residues. CDR1 and CDR2 (germline): LGHDT, YNNKEL (reference sequence). In DNA, the CDR3 is TGTGCCAGCAGCCAAACGAGACAGGGGGCTCGGACAGATACGCAGTATTTT. Its protein is CASSQTRQGARTDTQYF.

CDR3 coding DNA: TGTGCCAGCAGCTTTCAATGGGGCTCCTACAATGAGCAGTTCTTC. Translation gives CASSFQWGSYNEQFF. The chain couples TRBV7-2 to TRBJ2-1; D not certain. Trimming stripped 3 bases from V and 0 bases from J, with 9 bases between. This CDR3 is built from 15 residues. Germline values: CDR1 SGHTA, CDR2 FQGNSA.

The V call is TRBV7-9, the J call TRBJ2-7; D perhaps matches TRBD2 (6 bases). Germline V CDR1 and CDR2: SEHNR, FQNEAQ (reference sequence). V lost 5 bases and J lost 5, with 19 bases in between. The CDR3 has 15 amino acids. This CDR3 is CASSLSAGRRDEQYF. The CDR3 nucleotides read TGTGCCAGCAGCCTTTCAGCGGGCCGTCGCGACGAGCAGTACTTC. Supplemented by reference TRBV7-9 and TRBJ2-7, the full variable domain reads DTGVSQNPRHKITKRGQNVTFRCDPISEHNRLYWYRQTLGQGPEFLTYFQNEAQLEKSRLLSDRFSAERPKGSFSTLEIQRTEQGDSAMYLCASSLSAGRRDEQYFGPGTRLTVT.

By sample share, this clonotype is medium-sized. The chain combines TRBV5-1 with TRBJ2-2; TRBD1 or TRBD2 may be the D gene (5 bases each). Trimming took 2 bases from V and 0 from J, leaving 11 bases between them. The CDR3 spans 16 residues. CDR1 SGHRS and CDR2 YFSETQ come from the germline V gene. CDR3 residues: CASSLPGAANTGELFF. In nucleotides, the CDR3 is TGCGCCAGCAGCTTACCCGGGGCGGCGAACACCGGGGAGCTGTTTTTT.

For the CDR3, the DNA is TGTGCCGGGACCGCCAGCGGGGGGCCGGGAGAGACCCAGTACTTC. This gives the protein CAGTASGGPGETQYF. This rearrangement joins TRBV2 to TRBJ2-5, with 9 bases aligning to TRBD2. This CDR3 spans 15 amino acids. Germline-derived CDR1 and CDR2 are SNHLY and FYNNEI. The trim removed 11 bases at V and 4 bases at J, leaving 14 bases unmatched. Using reference TRBV2 and TRBJ2-5 for the parts outside the CDR3, the full variable domain is EPEVTQTPSHQVTQMGQEVILRCVPISNHLYFYWYRQILGQKVEFLVSFYNNEISEKSEIFDDQFSVERPDGSNFTLKIRSTKLEDSAMYFCAGTASGGPGETQYFGPGTRLLVL.

The chain carries TRBV7-9 and TRBJ2-1; 8 bases are shared with TRBD2. This CDR3 region has 16 residues. The V segment lost 5 bases and the J segment 1 base; nucleotides outside the gene matches: 7. Germline CDR1 SEHNR, CDR2 FQNEAQ (reference sequence). The chain's CDR3 is CASSGNSGSSYNEQFF. In DNA, the CDR3 is TGTGCCAGCAGCGGCAACAGCGGGAGTTCCTACAATGAGCAGTTCTTC.

The chain carries TRBV7-2 and TRBJ1-1; a possible D gene is TRBD1 (5 bases). V was cut by 7 bases and J by 3 bases, with 15 bases left in between. Germline V gene sequence: CDR1 SGHTA, CDR2 FQGNSA. The CDR3 extends over 14 amino acids. The CDR3, as DNA: TGTGCCAGCATCATAGGGCAGGGCCACACTGAAGCTTTCTTT. Residues: CASIIGQGHTEAFF.

To note about this clonotype: Being one base from a much bigger clone, this may be a read error. The chain links TRBV12-3 or TRBV12-4 to TRBJ2-7; the D gene is possibly TRBD1 (6 bases). This CDR3 comprises 12 residues. Trimming cost V 4 bases and J 2 bases, with 6 bases left between them. CDR3 nucleotides: TGTGCCAGCAGTTGGGACACCTACGAGCAGTACTTC. As protein: CASSWDTYEQYF.

This clonotype turned up a few times. One end of the junction does not line up with germline, which may come from a read error. The chain uses TRBV15 and TRBJ2-7; D may be TRBD1 (5 bases). The CDR3 has 12 amino acids. Germline-derived CDR1 and CDR2 are LNHNV and YYDKDF (reference sequence). DNA of the CDR3: TGTGCCACCAGCATCGATGGTGACAGCGCGCACTTC. Translated: CATSIDGDSAHF. Based on the CDR3 plus reference TRBV15 and TRBJ2-7, the full variable domain is DAMVIQNPRYQVTQFGKPVTLSCSQTLNHNVMYWYQQKSSQAPKLLFHYYDKDFNNEADTPDNFQSRRPNTSFCFLDIRSPGLGDTAMYLCATSIDGDSAHFGPGTRLTVT.

In nucleotides, the CDR3 is TGTGCCACCAGCGGGACACACAATCAGCCCCAGCATTTT. This gives the protein CATSGTHNQPQHF. The chain couples TRBV24-1 to TRBJ1-5; D is possibly TRBD1 (6 bases). Trimming cost V 7 bases and J 3 bases, with 9 bases left between them. Germline CDR1 is KGHDR and CDR2 is SFDVKD. This CDR3 is built from 13 residues.

The J gene is TRBJ1-5, the V gene TRBV27; no reliable D call. CDR3 length: 12 residues. Trimming took 2 bases from V and 2 from J, leaving 1 base between them. Germline V CDR1 and CDR2: MNHEY, SMNVEV (reference sequence). CDR3 sequence (DNA): TGTGCCAGCAGTTTACGCAATCAGCCCCAGCATTTT. Its protein product is CASSLRNQPQHF.

The V gene is TRBV6-1, the J gene TRBJ2-1; 12 nucleotides agree with TRBD2. With 6 bases clipped from V and 9 bases from J, the junction kept 6 bases outside the gene matches. The CDR3 consists of 14 residues. Germline assignment: CDR1 MNHNS and CDR2 SASEGT. CDR3 nucleotides: TGTGCCAGCAGCCGACTAGCGGGGGCCTCTGAGCAGTTCTTC. Protein: CASSRLAGASEQFF.

This clonotype was observed a handful of times. The chain links TRBV5-1 to TRBJ2-1, with 7 bases aligning to TRBD1. The CDR3 has 13 residues. CDR1 is SGHRS, CDR2 YFSETQ, per germline. J lost 6 bases, V lost 7 bases, and 7 bases had no gene match. The CDR3 nucleotides are TGCGCCAGCCGACAGGGATCTGGCAATGAGCAGTTCTTC. Its translation: CASRQGSGNEQFF.

J is TRBJ1-1 and V is TRBV7-3; 7 bases map to TRBD1. This CDR3 comprises 16 residues. V shed 0 bases, J shed 1 base, and the junction held 5 bases outside the gene matches. The germline CDR1 and CDR2 sequences are SGHTA and FQGTGA. Here the CDR3 reads CASSLTGGAGNTEAFF. CDR3 coding DNA: TGTGCCAGCAGCTTAACAGGGGGCGCAGGGAACACTGAAGCTTTCTTT.

The chain is built from TRBV7-3 and TRBJ2-1, with D perhaps TRBD2 (5 bases). CDR3 length: 14 residues. The V end lost 4 bases, the J end lost 4 bases, and 11 bases lay between the germline ends. The germline V gene has CDR1 SGHTA and CDR2 FQGTGA. The CDR3: CASSSADSYNEQFF. CDR3 DNA: TGTGCCAGCAGCTCCGCGGACTCATACAATGAGCAGTTCTTC.

The chain employs TRBV12-3 or TRBV12-4 and TRBJ2-1; tentative D call: TRBD1 (6 bases). The CDR3 consists of 17 residues. Trimming removed 7 bases from V and 8 bases from J, with 27 bases in between. CDR3 protein: CASNDRTWVQTGDEQFF. CDR3 nucleotide sequence: TGTGCCAGCAATGACAGGACGTGGGTACAAACTGGCGATGAGCAGTTCTTC.